Here is one TCR beta chain with its context. Its specific antigen is unknown. Per-base quality was not reported, and no clone a single base away is much larger than it. The sample comes from a study of blood T cell repertoires in COVID-19 (dated by TCRdb to the early 2020s). Background on the whole study: Collaborator samples came from the United States, Italy and Spain and covered acute and convalescent phases of COVID-19. The dataset comprised deeply sampled blood TCRbeta repertoires from subjects exposed to, actively infected with, or recovered from COVID-19. The repertoires were released in a freely available public database meant as a resource for research on the immune response to SARS-CoV-2. Nearly every sample came with metadata listing a de-identified subject ID, COVID-19 status, age in years and sex. The prospective study material was composed of cDNA or gDNA derived from T cells, B-cell-depleted T cells, or PBMCs. The samples were drawn from the first 160 participants of the ongoing ImmuneRACE study and from over 950 subjects provided by 6 global collaborators. HLA class I and class II types, where available, came from metadata supplied by the sample provider rather than from assay-based typing.

What the research found in general, with its limitations: The quantity of clinical and demographic metadata differed by source and by participant and was supplied without curation.

The collaborating institutions used their own protocols to collect whole blood in K2EDTA tubes. For TCRbeta analysis, collaborators shipped samples as frozen whole blood, isolated PBMCs, or DNA extracted from either of those sample types. Counted from cysteine to phenylalanine, this CDR3 has 17 amino acids. CDR3 DNA only is kept here, 51 bases in frame from base 1. V loses 0 bases of germline sequence and J loses 0 bases, and the interval between the two ends is 12 bases. The germline V gene specifies MNHNS as CDR1 and SASEGT as CDR2. TCRbeta CDR3 regions were amplified from genomic DNA by means of the immunoSEQ Assay, a bias-controlled multiplex PCR. As for how the authors treated the data: The number of nucleated cells in each sample was estimated by amplification of reference gene primers within the assay. To quantify the absolute abundance of each unique TCRbeta CDR3 rearrangement, sequence reads were collapsed and filtered. For each sample, productive Simpson clonality was calculated by taking the square root of Simpson's diversity index across productive rearrangements. What TCRdb holds here is the immuneACCESS table cut down to in-frame rearrangements. Part of the clones is not present; checked against another copy, under half of the missing clones reflect an unresolved V gene, and the others are unexplained. The V and J calls and clone size come from that table; D and trimming were worked out from the DNA. This sample lists about 200,000 clones; approximately 86% were detected once. The top ten clonotypes cover 3% of the sample.

This sequence uses TRBV6-1 and TRBJ1-3; TRBD1 is possibly the D segment (5 matching bases). This TCR was recovered from a man in his sixties with acute or convalescent COVID-19. Sequenced input: peripheral blood. The CDR3 has the sequence CASSEALRGSSGNTIYF. The DNA reads TGTGCCAGCAGTGAAGCGCTGCGGGGGAGCTCTGGAAACACCATATATTTT.